Listed below are T cell receptor beta chains from one sample, sequenced in a study of blood T cell repertoires in COVID-19. The table came from immunoSEQ multiplex PCR; TCRdb's copy has only in-frame clones and leaves some out. The sample shows approximately 300,000 clones, about 85% of them seen only once. Input material: PBMCs or T cells enriched from blood (not recorded which). These receptors came from a woman aged 25 to 39 who had recovered from COVID-19. Both conserved end residues are part of each CDR3. The D gene is left open where the match is weak. Where a row states a size, it is once, few, many or the class of an expanded clone; other rows omit it.

.	TRBV28	TRBJ1-1	.	CASSLLGNTEAFF	TGTGCCAGCAGTTTACTAGGAAACACTGAAGCTTTCTTT
.	TRBV6-5	TRBJ1-1	once	CASSYSQGSTEAFF	TGTGCCAGCAGTTACTCCCAGGGATCCACTGAAGCTTTCTTT
TRBD2	TRBV19	TRBJ2-3	.	CASSLLAVSSTDTQYF	TGTGCCAGTAGTTTACTAGCGGTATCTAGCACAGATACGCAGTATTTT
.	TRBV5-1	TRBJ2-7	.	CASSLGPGDGYEQYF	TGCGCCAGCAGCTTGGGGCCAGGGGACGGCTACGAGCAGTACTTC
.	TRBV30	TRBJ1-5	.	CAWSVKGDYQPQHF	TGTGCCTGGAGTGTAAAAGGGGACTATCAGCCCCAGCATTTT
.	TRBV28	TRBJ1-1	.	CASSQVLTEAFF	TGTGCCAGCAGCCAGGTTCTCACTGAAGCTTTCTTT
TRBD2	TRBV5-1	TRBJ2-1	.	CASSLDGGGHNEQFF	TGCGCCAGCAGCTTGGACGGCGGGGGGCACAATGAGCAGTTCTTC
.	TRBV7-8	TRBJ2-3	.	CASSRDLEAFSQYF	TGTGCCAGCAGCCGGGACTTGGAGGCTTTTTCGCAGTATTTT
.	TRBV11-2	TRBJ2-7	few	CASSLISAFRKGPSYEQYF	TGTGCCAGCAGCTTAATCTCAGCCTTCAGAAAGGGGCCTTCCTACGAGCAGTACTTC
.	TRBV9	TRBJ1-2	.	CASSANRLNYGYTF	TGTGCCAGCAGCGCAAACAGGCTTAACTATGGCTACACCTTC
.	TRBV11-2	TRBJ1-1	.	CASSLVQGEAFF	TGTGCCAGCAGCTTAGTACAGGGTGAAGCTTTCTTT
TRBD1	TRBV2	TRBJ2-3	.	CASRDRDRDTQYF	TGTGCCAGCAGAGACAGGGATCGAGATACGCAGTATTTT
TRBD2	TRBV28	TRBJ2-1	.	CASSFRSGGSYNEQFF	TGTGCCAGCAGTTTTCGGAGCGGGGGCTCCTACAATGAGCAGTTCTTC
.	TRBV19	TRBJ1-2	.	CASRVQGRANYGYTF	TGTGCCAGTAGGGTACAGGGAAGAGCTAACTATGGCTACACCTTC
.	TRBV10-2	TRBJ1-5	.	CASAGGAGQPQHF	TGCGCCAGCGCGGGGGGGGCAGGGCAGCCCCAGCATTTT
.	TRBV5-1	TRBJ1-4	.	CASSPDRTNEKLFF	TGCGCCAGCAGCCCCGACAGAACTAATGAAAAACTGTTTTTT
.	TRBV4-2	TRBJ1-1	.	CASSQVRETEAFF	TGTGCCAGCAGCCAAGTCCGGGAAACTGAAGCTTTCTTT
TRBD1	TRBV12-3/TRBV12-4	TRBJ1-1	once	CASSNRGWTEAFF	TGTGCCAGCAGTAACAGGGGTTGGACTGAAGCTTTCTTT
.	TRBV19	TRBJ1-5	once	CASKPWADSNQPQHF	TGTGCCAGTAAACCGTGGGCCGATAGCAATCAGCCCCAGCATTTT
.	TRBV9	TRBJ2-1	.	CASSVGRSSYNEQFF	TGTGCCAGCAGCGTAGGAAGGAGCTCCTACAATGAGCAGTTCTTC
.	TRBV27	TRBJ1-1	once	CASSLTVNTEAFF	TGTGCCAGCAGTTTAACAGTAAACACTGAAGCTTTCTTT
TRBD1	TRBV11-2	TRBJ1-6	.	CASSPLWDRGSNGSPLHF	TGTGCCAGCAGCCCACTTTGGGACAGGGGTTCAAATGGATCACCCCTCCACTTT
.	TRBV30	TRBJ1-2	.	CAWSSQGDYTF	TGTGCCTGGAGTTCGCAGGGTGACTACACCTTC
.	TRBV6-5	TRBJ2-3	.	CASSSNSRDTQYF	TGTGCCAGCAGTTCCAACAGCAGAGATACGCAGTATTTT
TRBD2	TRBV30	TRBJ2-3	.	CAWSVRLAGDTQYF	TGTGCCTGGAGTGTACGGCTAGCGGGAGATACGCAGTATTTT
.	TRBV15	TRBJ1-5	.	CATSRDGRGDQPQHF	TGTGCCACCAGCAGAGATGGCAGGGGAGATCAGCCCCAGCATTTT
.	TRBV12-3/TRBV12-4	TRBJ1-2	.	CASSAGFHGYTF	TGTGCCAGCAGTGCAGGGTTCCATGGCTACACCTTC
.	TRBV20-1	TRBJ1-2	once	CSASWGPGYTF	TGCAGTGCTAGTTGGGGGCCCGGCTACACCTTC
TRBD1	TRBV5-6	TRBJ1-5	.	CASKDARGPVGQPQHF	TGTGCCAGCAAGGATGCCAGGGGGCCCGTGGGTCAGCCCCAGCATTTT
TRBD1	TRBV7-9	TRBJ1-1	once	CASVDRRANTEAFF	TGTGCCAGCGTGGACAGGCGGGCGAACACTGAAGCTTTCTTT
.	TRBV6-1	TRBJ2-7	.	CASRAGTSYEQYF	TGTGCCAGCAGGGCGGGGACCTCCTACGAGCAGTACTTC
TRBD2	TRBV13	TRBJ2-4	.	CASSLGGLAVAKNIQYF	TGTGCCAGCAGCTTAGGGGGCCTAGCGGTAGCCAAAAACATTCAGTACTTC
TRBD1	TRBV5-1	TRBJ1-3	once	CASSSRDRGSIYF	TGCGCCAGCAGCTCCCGGGACAGGGGCAGCATATATTTT
TRBD1	TRBV19	TRBJ1-1	.	CASRPGQGHTEAFF	TGTGCCAGTAGACCGGGACAGGGGCACACTGAAGCTTTCTTT
.	TRBV29-1	TRBJ1-2	.	CSVRDIYYGYTF	TGCAGCGTTAGGGACATCTACTATGGCTACACCTTC
TRBD1	TRBV18	TRBJ1-4	.	CASSAGQLGEKLFF	TGTGCCAGCTCAGCGGGACAGTTGGGTGAAAAACTGTTTTTT
.	TRBV7-2	TRBJ2-1	.	CASSKIAAEQFF	TGTGCCAGCAGCAAAATAGCGGCTGAGCAGTTCTTC
.	TRBV6-5	TRBJ1-2	.	CASQGSGGYTF	TGTGCCAGCCAGGGATCGGGTGGCTACACCTTC
TRBD2	TRBV5-1	TRBJ2-1	.	CASSVPPRTSGGAFYNEQFF	TGCGCCAGCAGCGTCCCCCCGAGGACTAGCGGTGGAGCTTTCTACAATGAGCAGTTCTTC
TRBD1	TRBV7-6	TRBJ2-1	.	CASSLSPQGANEQFF	TGTGCCAGCAGCTTATCTCCACAGGGGGCGAATGAGCAGTTCTTC
TRBD1	TRBV20-1	TRBJ1-2	.	CSAQGEGYTF	TGCAGTGCTCAGGGGGAGGGCTACACCTTC
.	TRBV12-3/TRBV12-4	TRBJ1-5	.	CASSLDSYQPQHF	TGTGCCAGCAGTTTGGACAGTTATCAGCCCCAGCATTTT
.	TRBV25-1	TRBJ1-5	.	CASSSPGSNQPQHF	TGTGCCAGCTCATCACCCGGGAGCAATCAGCCCCAGCATTTT
.	TRBV4-1	TRBJ2-1	few	CASSQEWQGLVIEQFF	TGCGCCAGCAGCCAAGAGTGGCAGGGGCTGGTTATTGAGCAGTTCTTC
.	TRBV3-1/TRBV3-2	TRBJ1-1	.	CASREQGMNTEAFF	TGTGCCAGCAGAGAACAGGGCATGAACACTGAAGCTTTCTTT